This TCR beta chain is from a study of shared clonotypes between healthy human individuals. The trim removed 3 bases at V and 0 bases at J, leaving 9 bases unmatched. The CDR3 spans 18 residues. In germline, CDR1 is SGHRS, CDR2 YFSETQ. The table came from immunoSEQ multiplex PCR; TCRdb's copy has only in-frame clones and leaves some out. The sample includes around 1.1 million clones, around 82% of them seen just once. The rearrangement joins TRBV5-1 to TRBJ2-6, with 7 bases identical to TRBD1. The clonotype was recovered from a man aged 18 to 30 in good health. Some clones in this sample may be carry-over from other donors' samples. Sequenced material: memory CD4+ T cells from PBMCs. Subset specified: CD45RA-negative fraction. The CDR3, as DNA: TGCGCCAGCAGCTGGGAAGGGACAGCGAGCTCTGGGGCCAACGTCCTGACTTTC. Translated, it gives CASSWEGTASSGANVLTF. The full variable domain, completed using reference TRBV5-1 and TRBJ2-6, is KAGVTQTPRYLIKTRGQQVTLSCSPISGHRSVSWYQQTPGQGLQFLFEYFSETQRNKGNFPGRFSGRQFSNSRSEMNVSTLELGDSALYLCASSWEGTASSGANVLTFGAGSRLTVL.